This T cell receptor (beta chain) was observed in a study of regulatory T cells in long-lasting Graves disease. This clonotype appeared many times. What it recognizes is unknown. There are 13 residues in the CDR3. Germline lookup yields CDR1 MNHEY and CDR2 SVGEGT. Trimming removed 5 bases from V and 10 bases from J; junction bases left unmatched: 10. Noted time point: persistent/refractory GD, antithyroid drugs over 5 years with positive TRAb. From PBMCs, RNA was extracted and then used to make the TCR library. Arm-PCR of CDR3 regions and iRepertoire HTBI primers were the basis on which TCR beta libraries were built. Under the authors' procedure: Identification of gene segments yielded approximately 62 TRBV and 14 to 15 TRBJ across samples. TCRdb passed the multiplex PCR reads through MiXCR, listing each CDR3 protein once. For this entry, the V and J calls and clone size follow TCRdb and not the study's own pipeline. The sample yields 650,000 to 700,000 distinct CDR3 sequences, 25% to 35% seen once.

Study-wide results and limits: Gene preferences differed: TRBV28, TRBJ1-2, TRBJ2-5 in persistent cases. Newly diagnosed patients shared 950 to 1,000 public clonotypes; persistent patients shared some 2,700.

This clonotype was obtained from a female donor with Graves disease. This chain links TRBV6-2 or TRBV6-3 with TRBJ1-2; 7 bases fit TRBD1. Sequencing used peripheral blood mononuclear cells (PBMCs), obtained when the disease was refractory, from a patient treated with antithyroid drugs. The CDR3, as DNA: TGTGCCAGCAGTGCGACAGGGACTATGAACTACACCTTC. Encoded protein: CASSATGTMNYTF.